The 9 T cell receptor beta chains in this list originate from one sample, sequenced in a study of cytotoxic CD8 clonotypes in ibrutinib-treated CLL (dated by TCRdb to the early 2020s). Libraries were prepared through the immunoSEQ multiplex PCR assay. TCRdb retrieved this table from immuneACCESS and kept in-frame rearrangements only. Not all clones are present; in checked studies, unresolved V genes account for under half, and no reason is known for the remainder. For this sample there are about 140,000 clones; around 81% appear just once. The top ten hold around 7.6% of the sample. Sequencing was performed on PBMCs, taken after 36 months of ibrutinib treatment. The receptor set was obtained from a human donor with chronic lymphocytic leukemia.

This sequence joins TRBV5-1 and TRBJ1-4; 7 bases map to TRBD1. Germline V gene sequence: CDR1 SGHRS, CDR2 YFSETQ. Germline trimming cut 4 bases from V and 0 bases from J; bases unmatched to any gene: 6. This CDR3 spans 16 amino acids. The CDR3 nucleotides read TGCGCCAGCAGCAGGGGACAGTTGGCAACTAATGAAAAACTGTTTTTT. It yields the protein CASSRGQLATNEKLFF.

The J gene is TRBJ1-5, the V gene TRBV19; D is unclear. V lost 5 bases to trimming and J lost 4 bases, with 9 bases between them. Germline V gene sequence: CDR1 LNHDA, CDR2 SQIVND (reference sequence). CDR3 length equals 13 residues. In DNA form, the CDR3 reads TGTGCCAGTAGTGGTCAGGTTAATCAGCCCCAGCATTTT. As protein: CASSGQVNQPQHF.

This clone was found a few times. J is TRBJ2-1 and V is TRBV6-6; 10 bases line up with TRBD2. Germline lookup yields CDR1 MNHNY and CDR2 SVGAGI (reference sequence). V trimming: 7 bases; J trimming: 7 bases; junction bases outside the gene matches: 10. This CDR3 has 15 amino acids. CDR3 region: CASTSGRLFENEQFF. CDR3 coding DNA: TGTGCCAGCACTAGCGGGAGACTCTTTGAAAATGAGCAGTTCTTC.

The rearrangement links TRBV18 to TRBJ2-5, with D perhaps TRBD2 (7 bases). CDR1 and CDR2 (germline): KGHSH, LQKENI. Trimming removed 7 bases at V and 2 bases at J, with 11 bases between. The length of the CDR3 is 13 residues. The CDR3 DNA follows: TGTGCCAGCTTACGGGGGGCACAAGAGACCCAGTACTTC. This sequence encodes CASLRGAQETQYF.

The chain employs TRBV18 and TRBJ1-1, with D maybe TRBD1 (5 bases). The V gene's germline CDR1 is KGHSH and CDR2 LQKENI. Trimming left V 0 bases short and J 4 bases short, with 9 bases between. The CDR3 is made up of 14 amino acids. CDR3 DNA sequence: TGTGCCAGCTCACCACCATCCGGGGGCACTGAAGCTTTCTTT. Protein sequence: CASSPPSGGTEAFF. Drawing the rest from reference TRBV18 and TRBJ1-1, the complete variable domain is NAGVMQNPRHLVRRRGQEARLRCSPMKGHSHVYWYRQLPEEGLKFMVYLQKENIIDESGMPKERFSAEFPKEGPSILRIQQVVRGDSAAYFCASSPPSGGTEAFFGQGTRLTVV.

The chain links TRBV25-1 to TRBJ1-1; 8 bases line up with TRBD1. The CDR3 runs to 12 residues. J lost 3 bases, V lost 9 bases, and 3 bases had no gene match. Germline V gives CDR1 MGHDK, CDR2 SYGVNS. The CDR3 loop is CASTGGYTEAFF. The DNA for the CDR3 is TGTGCCAGTACAGGGGGGTACACTGAAGCTTTCTTT.

The chain employs TRBV27 and TRBJ2-1; the D is unclear. Germline-derived CDR1 and CDR2 are MNHEY and SMNVEV (reference sequence). V lost 3 bases and J lost 0, with 9 bases in between. The CDR3 has 15 amino acids. CDR3 nucleotides: TGTGCCAGCAGTTTGAAAGGTGGCTCCTACAATGAGCAGTTCTTC. Translating it yields CASSLKGGSYNEQFF.

The chain combines TRBV11-2 with TRBJ1-2; D gene uncertain. V was cut by 3 bases and J by 4 bases, with 9 bases left in between. This CDR3 has 13 amino acids. CDR1 is SGHAT and CDR2 is FQNNGV in the germline V gene. Here the CDR3 reads CASSFRVGYGYTF. The CDR3 nucleotides are TGTGCCAGCAGCTTCAGAGTGGGCTATGGCTACACCTTC.

This clone was detected only a few times. The rearrangement links TRBV2 to TRBJ2-5; D is ambiguous. The germline V gene has CDR1 SNHLY and CDR2 FYNNEI. Trimming removed 4 bases from V and 1 base from J, with 7 bases in between. The CDR3 runs to 13 residues. The CDR3 loop is CASSVSVQETQYF. CDR3 nucleotides: TGTGCCAGCAGTGTGTCGGTCCAAGAGACCCAGTACTTC.